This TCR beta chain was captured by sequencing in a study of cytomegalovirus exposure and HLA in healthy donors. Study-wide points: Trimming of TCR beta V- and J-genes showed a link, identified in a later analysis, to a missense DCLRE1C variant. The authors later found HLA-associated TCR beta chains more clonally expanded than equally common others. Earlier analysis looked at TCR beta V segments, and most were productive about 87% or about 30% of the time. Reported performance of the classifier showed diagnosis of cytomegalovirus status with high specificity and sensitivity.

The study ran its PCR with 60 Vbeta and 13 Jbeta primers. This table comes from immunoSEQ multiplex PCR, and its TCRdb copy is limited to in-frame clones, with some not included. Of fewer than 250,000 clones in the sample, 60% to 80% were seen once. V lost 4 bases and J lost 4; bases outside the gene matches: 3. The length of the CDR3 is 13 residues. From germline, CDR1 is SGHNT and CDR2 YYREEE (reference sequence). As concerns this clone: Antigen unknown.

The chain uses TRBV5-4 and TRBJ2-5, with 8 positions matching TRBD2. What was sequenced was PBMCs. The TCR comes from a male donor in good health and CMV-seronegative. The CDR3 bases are TGTGCCAGCAGCCCCGGGGGGGTAGAGACCCAGTACTTC. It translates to CASSPGGVETQYF.